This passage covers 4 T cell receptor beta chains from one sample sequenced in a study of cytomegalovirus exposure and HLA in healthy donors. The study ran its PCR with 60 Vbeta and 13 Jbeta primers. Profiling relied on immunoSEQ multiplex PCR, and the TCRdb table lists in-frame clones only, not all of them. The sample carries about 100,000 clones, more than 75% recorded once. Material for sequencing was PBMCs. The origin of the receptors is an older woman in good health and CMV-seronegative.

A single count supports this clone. CDR3 region: CSTRRIETQYF. The CDR3 DNA reads as TGCAGCACCAGGAGGATCGAGACCCAGTACTTC. The chain couples TRBV20-1 to TRBJ2-5; possibly TRBD2 for D (5 bases). The germline V gene has CDR1 DFQATT and CDR2 SNEGSKA (reference sequence). CDR3 length equals 11 residues.

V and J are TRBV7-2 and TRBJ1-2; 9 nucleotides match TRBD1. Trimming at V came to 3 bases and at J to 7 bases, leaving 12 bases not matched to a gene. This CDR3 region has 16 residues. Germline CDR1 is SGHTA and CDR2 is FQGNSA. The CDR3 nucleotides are TGTGCCAGCAGCTTTCTTGCGATACAGGGGGCGCGTGGCTACACCTTC. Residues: CASSFLAIQGARGYTF. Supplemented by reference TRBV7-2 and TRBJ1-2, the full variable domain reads GAGVSQSPSNKVTEKGKDVELRCDPISGHTALYWYRQSLGQGLEFLIYFQGNSAPDKSGLPSDRFSAERTGGSVSTLTIQRTQQEDSAVYLCASSFLAIQGARGYTFGSGTRLTVV.

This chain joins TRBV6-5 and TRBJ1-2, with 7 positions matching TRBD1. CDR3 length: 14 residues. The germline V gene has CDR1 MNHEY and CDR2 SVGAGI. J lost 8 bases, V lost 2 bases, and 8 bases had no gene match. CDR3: CASSYVGQAEGYTF. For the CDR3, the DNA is TGTGCCAGCAGTTACGTCGGACAGGCCGAAGGCTACACCTTC.

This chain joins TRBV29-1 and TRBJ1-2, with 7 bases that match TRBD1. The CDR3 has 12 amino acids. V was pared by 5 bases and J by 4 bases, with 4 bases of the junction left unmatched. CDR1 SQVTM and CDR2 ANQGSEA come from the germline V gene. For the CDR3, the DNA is TGCAGCGTTAAAGGGGGCACCTATGGCTACACCTTC. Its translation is CSVKGGTYGYTF.